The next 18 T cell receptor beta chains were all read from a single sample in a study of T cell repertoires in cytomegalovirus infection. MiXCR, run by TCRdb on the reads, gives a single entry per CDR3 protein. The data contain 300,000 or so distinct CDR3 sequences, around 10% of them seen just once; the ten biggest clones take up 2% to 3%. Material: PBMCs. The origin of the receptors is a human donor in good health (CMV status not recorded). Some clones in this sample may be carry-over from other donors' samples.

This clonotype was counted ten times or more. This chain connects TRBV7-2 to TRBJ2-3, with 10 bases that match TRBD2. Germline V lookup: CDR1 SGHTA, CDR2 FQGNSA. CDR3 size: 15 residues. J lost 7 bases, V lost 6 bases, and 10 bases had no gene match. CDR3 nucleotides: TGTGCCAGCAGTAAGAGCGGGGGGGGCCTAAATACGCAGTATTTT. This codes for CASSKSGGGLNTQYF.

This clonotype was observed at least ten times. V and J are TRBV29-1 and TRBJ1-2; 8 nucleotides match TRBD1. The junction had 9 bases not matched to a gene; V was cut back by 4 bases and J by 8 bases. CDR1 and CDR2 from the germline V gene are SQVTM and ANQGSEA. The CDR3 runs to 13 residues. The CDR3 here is CSVVPGQGRGYTF. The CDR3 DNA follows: TGCAGCGTTGTGCCCGGACAGGGTAGGGGCTACACCTTC.

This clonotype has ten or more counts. The CDR3 sequence is CASSVSRDRGSDGYTF. Written as DNA, the CDR3 is TGTGCCAGCAGCGTGAGCCGGGACAGGGGTAGTGATGGCTACACCTTC. The J gene is TRBJ1-2, the V gene TRBV5-4, with 10 positions matching TRBD1. Trimming removed 4 bases from V and 6 bases from J; junction bases left unmatched: 12. CDR1 is SGHNT, CDR2 YYREEE, per germline (reference sequence). This CDR3 region has 16 residues. The whole variable domain, filled in from reference TRBV5-4 and TRBJ1-2, reads ETGVTQSPTHLIKTRGQQVTLRCSSQSGHNTVSWYQQALGQGPQFIFQYYREEENGRGNFPPRFSGLQFPNYSSELNVNALELDDSALYLCASSVSRDRGSDGYTFGSGTRLTVV.

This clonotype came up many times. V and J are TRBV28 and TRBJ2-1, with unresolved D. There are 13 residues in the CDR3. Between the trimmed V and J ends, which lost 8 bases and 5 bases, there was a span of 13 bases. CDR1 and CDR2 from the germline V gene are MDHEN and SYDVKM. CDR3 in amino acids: CASLLGRNNEQFF. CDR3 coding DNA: TGTGCCAGCCTACTCGGACGGAACAATGAGCAGTTCTTC.

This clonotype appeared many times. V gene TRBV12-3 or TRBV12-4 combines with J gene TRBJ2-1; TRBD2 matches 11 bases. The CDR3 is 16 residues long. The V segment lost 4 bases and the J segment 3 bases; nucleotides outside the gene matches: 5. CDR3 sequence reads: CASSSPLAGGYNEQFF. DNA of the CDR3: TGTGCCAGCAGTTCCCCCCTAGCGGGGGGCTACAATGAGCAGTTCTTC.

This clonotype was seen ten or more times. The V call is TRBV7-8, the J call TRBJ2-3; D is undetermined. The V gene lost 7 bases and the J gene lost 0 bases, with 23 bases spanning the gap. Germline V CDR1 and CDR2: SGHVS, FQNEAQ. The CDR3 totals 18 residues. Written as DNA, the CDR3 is TGTGCCAGCAACCACTATCTGTTACAGCATCCTAGCACAGATACGCAGTATTTT. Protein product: CASNHYLLQHPSTDTQYF.

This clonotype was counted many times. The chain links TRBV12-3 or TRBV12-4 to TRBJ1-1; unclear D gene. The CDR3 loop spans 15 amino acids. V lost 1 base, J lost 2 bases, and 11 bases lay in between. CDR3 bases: TGTGCCAGCAGTTTAGAATGGATAACTAACACTGAAGCTTTCTTT. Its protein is CASSLEWITNTEAFF.

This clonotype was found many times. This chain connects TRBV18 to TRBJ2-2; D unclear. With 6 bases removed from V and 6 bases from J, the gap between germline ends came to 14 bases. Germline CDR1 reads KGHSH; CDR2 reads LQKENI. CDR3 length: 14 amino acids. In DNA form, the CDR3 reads TGTGCCAGCTCTTCCGCCGGGCCCGCCGGGGAGCTGTTTTTT. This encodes CASSSAGPAGELFF.

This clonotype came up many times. CDR3 sequence reads: CASSESGGLTEAFF. In DNA, the CDR3 is TGTGCCAGCAGTGAATCGGGAGGACTGACTGAAGCTTTCTTT. The chain recombines TRBV25-1 with TRBJ1-1; D not resolved. The CDR3 spans 14 residues. Trimming took off 1 base at V and 5 bases at J, with 11 bases between the two ends. CDR1 is MGHDK, CDR2 SYGVNS, per germline.

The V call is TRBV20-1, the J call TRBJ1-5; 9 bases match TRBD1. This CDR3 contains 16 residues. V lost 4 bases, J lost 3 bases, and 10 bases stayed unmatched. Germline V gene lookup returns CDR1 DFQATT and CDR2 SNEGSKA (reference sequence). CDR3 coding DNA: TGCAGTGCTATCGTACAGGGGGCATTTGACAATCAGCCCCAGCATTTT. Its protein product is CSAIVQGAFDNQPQHF.

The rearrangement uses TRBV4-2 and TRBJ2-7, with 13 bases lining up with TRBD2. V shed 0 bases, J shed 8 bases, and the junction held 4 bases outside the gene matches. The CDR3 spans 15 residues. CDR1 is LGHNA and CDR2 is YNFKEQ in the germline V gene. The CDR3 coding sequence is TGTGCCAGCAGCCAAGATACTAGCGGGAGGGCTAAGCAGTACTTC. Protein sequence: CASSQDTSGRAKQYF.

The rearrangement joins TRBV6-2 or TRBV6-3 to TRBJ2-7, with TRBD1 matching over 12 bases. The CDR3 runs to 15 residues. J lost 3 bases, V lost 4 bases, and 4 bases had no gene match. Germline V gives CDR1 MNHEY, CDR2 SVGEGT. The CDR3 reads CASSSWDRGHYEQYV. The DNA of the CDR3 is TGTGCCAGCAGTTCTTGGGACAGGGGGCACTACGAGCAGTACGTC.

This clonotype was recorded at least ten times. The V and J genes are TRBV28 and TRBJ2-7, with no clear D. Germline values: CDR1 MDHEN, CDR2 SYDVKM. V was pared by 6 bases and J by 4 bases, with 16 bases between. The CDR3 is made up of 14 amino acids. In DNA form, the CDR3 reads TGTGCCAGCAGCACTCAGGTAGTCCGTTACGAGCAGTACGTC. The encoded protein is CASSTQVVRYEQYV.

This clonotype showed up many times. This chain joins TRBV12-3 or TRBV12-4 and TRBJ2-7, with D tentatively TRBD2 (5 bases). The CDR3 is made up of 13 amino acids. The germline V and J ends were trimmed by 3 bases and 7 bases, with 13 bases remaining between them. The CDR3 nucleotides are TGTGCCAGCAGTTTTGGCCGTTCGGGGGAGCAGTACGTC. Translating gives CASSFGRSGEQYV.

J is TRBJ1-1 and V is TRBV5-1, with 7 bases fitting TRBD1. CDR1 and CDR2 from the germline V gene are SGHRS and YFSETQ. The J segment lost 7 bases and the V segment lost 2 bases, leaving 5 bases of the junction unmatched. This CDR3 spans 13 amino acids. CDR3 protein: CASSFTGDGEAFF. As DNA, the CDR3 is TGCGCCAGCAGCTTTACAGGGGACGGTGAAGCTTTCTTT.

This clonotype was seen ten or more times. The CDR3 loop reads CASSLLSWTGRNEQFF. The CDR3 nucleotides read TGTGCCAGCAGCCTACTATCGTGGACAGGGCGAAATGAGCAGTTCTTC. The chain uses TRBV7-9 and TRBJ2-1, with 8 bases lining up with TRBD1. Germline CDR1 SEHNR, CDR2 FQNEAQ (reference sequence). J gave up 7 bases and V 5 bases, and 13 bases lay outside the gene matches. CDR3 length: 16 amino acids. The complete variable domain, with remaining parts taken from reference TRBV7-9 and TRBJ2-1, reads DTGVSQNPRHKITKRGQNVTFRCDPISEHNRLYWYRQTLGQGPEFLTYFQNEAQLEKSRLLSDRFSAERPKGSFSTLEIQRTEQGDSAMYLCASSLLSWTGRNEQFFGPGTRLTVL.

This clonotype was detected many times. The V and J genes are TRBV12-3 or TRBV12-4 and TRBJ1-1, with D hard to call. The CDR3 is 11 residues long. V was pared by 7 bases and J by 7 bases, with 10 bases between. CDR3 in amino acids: CASTRANEAFF. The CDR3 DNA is TGTGCCAGCACTCGGGCGAATGAAGCTTTCTTT.

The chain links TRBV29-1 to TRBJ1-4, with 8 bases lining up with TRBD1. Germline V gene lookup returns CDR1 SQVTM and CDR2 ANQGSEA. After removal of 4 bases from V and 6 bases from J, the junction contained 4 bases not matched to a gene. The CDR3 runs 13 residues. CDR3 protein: CSVVRGHDEKLFF. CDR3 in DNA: TGCAGCGTTGTCAGGGGGCATGATGAAAAACTGTTTTTT.